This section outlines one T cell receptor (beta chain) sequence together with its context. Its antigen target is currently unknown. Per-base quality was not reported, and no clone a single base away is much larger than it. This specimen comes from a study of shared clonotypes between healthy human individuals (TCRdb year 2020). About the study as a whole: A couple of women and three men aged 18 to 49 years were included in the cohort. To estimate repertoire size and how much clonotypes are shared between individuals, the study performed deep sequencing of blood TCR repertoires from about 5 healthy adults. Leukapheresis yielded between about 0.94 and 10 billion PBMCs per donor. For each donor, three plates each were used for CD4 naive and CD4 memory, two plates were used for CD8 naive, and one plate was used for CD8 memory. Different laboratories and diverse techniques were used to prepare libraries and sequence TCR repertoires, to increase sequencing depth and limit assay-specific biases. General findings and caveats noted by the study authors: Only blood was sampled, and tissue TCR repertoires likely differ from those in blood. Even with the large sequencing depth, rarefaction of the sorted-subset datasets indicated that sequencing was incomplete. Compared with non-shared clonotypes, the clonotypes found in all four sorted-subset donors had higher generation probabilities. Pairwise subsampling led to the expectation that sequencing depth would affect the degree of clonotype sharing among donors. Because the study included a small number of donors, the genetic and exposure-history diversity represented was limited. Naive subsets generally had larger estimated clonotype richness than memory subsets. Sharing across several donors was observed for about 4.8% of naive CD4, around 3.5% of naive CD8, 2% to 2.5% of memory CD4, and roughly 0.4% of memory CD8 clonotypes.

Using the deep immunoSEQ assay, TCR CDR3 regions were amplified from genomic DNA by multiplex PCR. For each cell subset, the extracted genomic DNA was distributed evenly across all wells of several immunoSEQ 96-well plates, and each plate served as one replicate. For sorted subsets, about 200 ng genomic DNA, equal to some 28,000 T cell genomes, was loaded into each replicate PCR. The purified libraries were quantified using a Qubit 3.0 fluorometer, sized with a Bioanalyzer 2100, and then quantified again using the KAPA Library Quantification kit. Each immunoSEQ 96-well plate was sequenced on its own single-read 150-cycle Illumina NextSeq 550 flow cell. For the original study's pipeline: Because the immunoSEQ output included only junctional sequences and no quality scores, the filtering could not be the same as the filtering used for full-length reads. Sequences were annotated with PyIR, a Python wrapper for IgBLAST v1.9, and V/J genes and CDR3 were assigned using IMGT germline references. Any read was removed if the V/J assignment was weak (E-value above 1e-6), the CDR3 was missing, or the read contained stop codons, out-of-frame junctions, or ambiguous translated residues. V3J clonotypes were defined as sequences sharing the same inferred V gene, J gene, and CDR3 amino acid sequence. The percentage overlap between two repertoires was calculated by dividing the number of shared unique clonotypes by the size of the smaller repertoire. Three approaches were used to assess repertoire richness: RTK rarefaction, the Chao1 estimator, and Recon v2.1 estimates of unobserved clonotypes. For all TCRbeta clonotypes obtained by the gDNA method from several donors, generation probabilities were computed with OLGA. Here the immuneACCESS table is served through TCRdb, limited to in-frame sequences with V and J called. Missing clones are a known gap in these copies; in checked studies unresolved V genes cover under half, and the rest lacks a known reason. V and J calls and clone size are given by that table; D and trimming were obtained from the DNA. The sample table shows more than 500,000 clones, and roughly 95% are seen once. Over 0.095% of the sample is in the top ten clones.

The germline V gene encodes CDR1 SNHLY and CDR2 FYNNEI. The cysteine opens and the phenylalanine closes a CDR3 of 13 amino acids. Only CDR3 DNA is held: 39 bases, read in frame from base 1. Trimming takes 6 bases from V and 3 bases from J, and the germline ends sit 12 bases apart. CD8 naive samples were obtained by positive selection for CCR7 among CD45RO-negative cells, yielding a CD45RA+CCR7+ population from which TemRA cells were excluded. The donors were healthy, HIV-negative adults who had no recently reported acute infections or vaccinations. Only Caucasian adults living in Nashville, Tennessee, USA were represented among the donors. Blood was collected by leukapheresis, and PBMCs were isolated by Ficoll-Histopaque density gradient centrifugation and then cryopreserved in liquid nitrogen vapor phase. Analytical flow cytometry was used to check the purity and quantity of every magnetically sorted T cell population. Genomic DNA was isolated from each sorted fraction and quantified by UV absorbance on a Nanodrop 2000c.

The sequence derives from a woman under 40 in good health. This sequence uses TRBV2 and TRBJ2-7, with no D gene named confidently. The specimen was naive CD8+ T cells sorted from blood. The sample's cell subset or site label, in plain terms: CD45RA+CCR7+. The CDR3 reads CASRLPEFYEQYF. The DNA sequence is TGTGCCAGCAGGCTGCCAGAGTTCTACGAGCAGTACTTC. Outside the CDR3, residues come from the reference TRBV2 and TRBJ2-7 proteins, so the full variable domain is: EPEVTQTPSHQVTQMGQEVILRCVPISNHLYFYWYRQILGQKVEFLVSFYNNEISEKSEIFDDQFSVERPDGSNFTLKIRSTKLEDSAMYFCASRLPEFYEQYFGPGTRLTVT.